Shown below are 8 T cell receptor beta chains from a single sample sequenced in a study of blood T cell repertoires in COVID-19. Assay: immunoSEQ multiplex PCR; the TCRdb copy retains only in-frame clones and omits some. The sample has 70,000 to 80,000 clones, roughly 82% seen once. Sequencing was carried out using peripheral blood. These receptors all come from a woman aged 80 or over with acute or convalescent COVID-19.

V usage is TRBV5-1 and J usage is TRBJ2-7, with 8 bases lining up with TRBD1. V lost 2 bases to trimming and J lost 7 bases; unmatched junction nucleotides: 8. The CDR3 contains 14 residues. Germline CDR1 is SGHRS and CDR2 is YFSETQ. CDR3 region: CASSFRGRWEEQYF. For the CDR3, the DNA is TGCGCCAGCAGCTTCAGGGGGCGCTGGGAAGAGCAGTACTTC.

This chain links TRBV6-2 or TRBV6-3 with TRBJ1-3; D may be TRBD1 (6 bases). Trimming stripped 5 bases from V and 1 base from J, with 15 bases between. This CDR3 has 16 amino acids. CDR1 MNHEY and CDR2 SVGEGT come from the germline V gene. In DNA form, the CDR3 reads TGTGCCAGCAGTCGAGGACAGTCAGGATCTGGAAACACCATATATTTT. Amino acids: CASSRGQSGSGNTIYF.

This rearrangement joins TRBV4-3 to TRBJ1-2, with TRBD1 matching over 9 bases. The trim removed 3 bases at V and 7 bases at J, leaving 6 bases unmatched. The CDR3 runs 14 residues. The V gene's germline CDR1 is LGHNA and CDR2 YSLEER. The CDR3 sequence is CASSQGTGLVGYTF. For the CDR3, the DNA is TGCGCCAGCAGCCAGGGGACAGGGTTAGTTGGCTACACCTTC.

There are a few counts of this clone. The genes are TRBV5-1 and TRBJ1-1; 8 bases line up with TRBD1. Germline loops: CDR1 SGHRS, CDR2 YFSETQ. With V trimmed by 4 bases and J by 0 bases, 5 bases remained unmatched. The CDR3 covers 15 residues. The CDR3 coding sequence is TGCGCCAGCAGCCTTTGGACAGGGCTGAACACTGAAGCTTTCTTT. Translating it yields CASSLWTGLNTEAFF.

The CDR3 here is CASSESSGSAGELFF. DNA for the CDR3: TGTGCCAGCAGTGAAAGTAGCGGGAGTGCCGGGGAGCTGTTTTTT. The chain couples TRBV6-4 to TRBJ2-2; TRBD2 matches 9 bases. Looked up from germline, CDR1 is MRHNA and CDR2 is SNTAGT. Trimming cost V 3 bases and J 6 bases; bases outside gene matches: 5. The CDR3 covers 15 residues.

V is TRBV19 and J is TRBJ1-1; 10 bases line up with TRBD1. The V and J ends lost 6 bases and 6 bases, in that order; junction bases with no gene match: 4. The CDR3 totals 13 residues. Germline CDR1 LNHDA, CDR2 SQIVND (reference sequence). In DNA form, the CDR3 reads TGTGCCAGTAGCGAAGGACAGGGGGCTGAAGCTTTCTTT. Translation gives CASSEGQGAEAFF.

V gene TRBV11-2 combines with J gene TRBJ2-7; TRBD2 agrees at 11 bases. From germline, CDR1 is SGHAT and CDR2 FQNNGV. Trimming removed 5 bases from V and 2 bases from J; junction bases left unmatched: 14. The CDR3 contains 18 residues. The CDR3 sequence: CASSRGRLAGSWAYEQYF. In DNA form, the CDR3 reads TGTGCCAGCAGCCGTGGACGACTAGCGGGAAGTTGGGCCTACGAGCAGTACTTC.

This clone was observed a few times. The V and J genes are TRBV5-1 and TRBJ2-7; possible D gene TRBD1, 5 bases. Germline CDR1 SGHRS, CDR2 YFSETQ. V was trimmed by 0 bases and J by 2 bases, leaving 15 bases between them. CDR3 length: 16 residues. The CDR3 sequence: CASSLAGRGYTYEQYF. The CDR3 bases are TGCGCCAGCAGCTTGGCCGGAAGGGGTTACACCTACGAGCAGTACTTC.